The clone carrying this T cell receptor beta chain was seen ten or more times. Antigen specificity is unknown. These data are taken from a study of breast tumors, draining lymph nodes, adjacent tissues. General observations from the study: Luminal-like breast cancer showed significantly higher tumor–nontumor repertoire similarity than basal-like. Tumor T cell lymph node origin was a supported hypothesis, not proven.

Each CDR3 protein is one row after TCRdb ran MiXCR on the multiplex PCR reads. The sample lists 47,000 or so distinct CDR3 sequences, roughly 23% occurring once. The germline gives CDR1 LGHDT, CDR2 YNNKEL (reference sequence). The V end was cut by 4 bases, the J end by 2 bases, with 11 bases between. There are 14 residues in the CDR3. Sequencing was done on a sample of breast tumor tissue. V and J are TRBV3-1 and TRBJ2-5, with a tentative D call TRBD2 (6 bases). The clonotype originates from a female donor with breast cancer. Some clones in this sample may be carry-over from other donors' samples. CDR3 amino acids: CASSRRAGQETQYF. The CDR3 DNA is TGTGCCAGCAGCCGCCGGGCGGGGCAAGAGACCCAGTACTTC.